These 19 T cell receptor beta chains were all obtained from the same sample, sequenced in a study of T cell responses to AZD1222 COVID-19 vaccine. Assay: immunoSEQ multiplex PCR; the TCRdb copy retains only in-frame clones and omits some. The data show roughly 180,000 clones, roughly 93% seen once. The sequencing used peripheral blood, collected on day 0 of AZD1222 vaccination. The receptors originated from an adult in good health.

V and J are TRBV4-3 and TRBJ1-1, with TRBD1 matching 7 bases. The CDR3 consists of 14 residues. After removal of 4 bases from V and 1 base from J, the junction contained 3 bases not matched to a gene. The germline CDR1 and CDR2 sequences are LGHNA and YSLEER. CDR3 region: CASSPTGRNTEAFF. The CDR3 DNA sequence: TGCGCCAGCAGCCCGACAGGGAGGAACACTGAAGCTTTCTTT.

This sequence joins TRBV5-1 and TRBJ2-7; D ambiguous. This CDR3 is built from 13 residues. The germline V and J ends were trimmed by 0 bases and 6 bases, with 10 bases remaining between them. Per germline, CDR1 SGHRS and CDR2 YFSETQ. CDR3 DNA sequence: TGCGCCAGCAGCTTGGCCACCGTAACCGAGCAGTACTTC. This codes for CASSLATVTEQYF.

DNA for the CDR3: TGTGCCAGCAGTTTTGTCAGGGGACAGGGCTACACCTTC. This codes for CASSFVRGQGYTF. The rearrangement links TRBV27 to TRBJ1-2; 7 bases fit TRBD1. Trimming removed 3 bases from V and 8 bases from J; junction bases left unmatched: 6. The V gene's germline CDR1 is MNHEY and CDR2 SMNVEV (reference sequence). The CDR3 has 13 amino acids.

The chain employs TRBV4-3 and TRBJ2-2, with a possible D match to TRBD1 (5 bases). The CDR3 covers 16 residues. V lost 3 bases and J 2 bases, leaving 13 bases between the germline ends. CDR1 and CDR2 (germline): LGHNA, YSLEER. CDR3 loop: CASSHLDTLNTGELFF. The CDR3 DNA follows: TGCGCCAGCAGCCACCTGGACACACTAAACACCGGGGAGCTGTTTTTT.

The chain carries TRBV6-1 and TRBJ1-5; TRBD1 matches 10 bases. Trimming cost V 1 base and J 2 bases; bases outside gene matches: 8. The CDR3 extends over 18 amino acids. CDR1 and CDR2 from the germline V gene are MNHNS and SASEGT. The CDR3: CASSEGGRQGAGNQPQHF. The CDR3 DNA sequence: TGTGCCAGCAGTGAAGGGGGGAGACAGGGGGCTGGCAATCAGCCCCAGCATTTT.

The chain couples TRBV5-1 to TRBJ2-3, with 13 bases fitting TRBD2. Per germline, CDR1 SGHRS and CDR2 YFSETQ. The CDR3 spans 13 residues. The V segment lost 8 bases and the J segment 5 bases; nucleotides outside the gene matches: 2. CDR3 region: CASGTSGKDTQYF. In DNA, the CDR3 is TGCGCCAGTGGGACTAGCGGGAAAGATACGCAGTATTTT.

CDR3 sequence reads: CARSRSLAQETQYF. CDR3 nucleotides: TGTGCCAGAAGCCGGTCGCTAGCCCAAGAGACCCAGTACTTC. This chain uses TRBV5-3 with TRBJ2-5; D may be TRBD2 (5 bases). TRBV5-3 is an ORF for which the function is uncertain. Trimming took off 4 bases at V and 1 base at J, with 11 bases between the two ends. The CDR3 is 14 amino acids.

This sequence joins TRBV5-4 and TRBJ1-6; possibly TRBD1 for D (5 bases). The CDR3 runs to 16 residues. Germline V lookup: CDR1 SGHNT, CDR2 YYREEE (reference sequence). Trimming shortened V by 2 bases and J by 7 bases, and 16 bases separated the two germline ends. The chain's CDR3 is CASSFLGRGTNSPLHF. As DNA, the CDR3 is TGTGCCAGCAGCTTCTTGGGGCGCGGTACAAATTCACCCCTCCACTTT.

The chain uses TRBV30 and TRBJ1-5; D gene uncertain. V was cut by 0 bases and J by 2 bases, with 11 bases left in between. This CDR3 has 15 residues. Germline lookup yields CDR1 GTSNPN and CDR2 SVGIG (reference sequence). CDR3 sequence (DNA): TGTGCCTGGAGTGTAAATGCGGGAGGCAATCAGCCCCAGCATTTT. Amino acid sequence: CAWSVNAGGNQPQHF.

The gene calls are TRBV29-1 and TRBJ2-2; the D gene is possibly TRBD2 (6 bases). V was cut by 4 bases and J by 0 bases, with 12 bases left in between. Germline values: CDR1 SQVTM, CDR2 ANQGSEA. This CDR3 is built from 15 residues. Here the CDR3 DNA reads TGCAGCGTTGGGAGGGATTCCGCGAACACCGGGGAGCTGTTTTTT. It yields the protein CSVGRDSANTGELFF.

The V call is TRBV5-4, the J call TRBJ2-1; D possibly corresponds to TRBD1 (5 bases). Germline loops: CDR1 SGHNT, CDR2 YYREEE (reference sequence). CDR3 length: 15 amino acids. Trimming stripped 5 bases from V and 5 bases from J, with 17 bases between. The CDR3 here is CASRPGQGPHNEQFF. In nucleotides, the CDR3 is TGTGCCAGCAGACCCGGGCAGGGTCCCCACAATGAGCAGTTCTTC.

The chain carries TRBV14 and TRBJ2-1; the match to TRBD2 covers 9 bases. After removal of 3 bases from V and 9 bases from J, the junction contained 9 bases not matched to a gene. CDR3 length: 15 amino acids. Germline values: CDR1 SGHDN, CDR2 FVKESK. The CDR3 reads CASSHEPGLAPEQFF. CDR3 in DNA: TGTGCCAGCAGCCATGAACCGGGACTAGCTCCTGAGCAGTTCTTC. The full variable domain, with the rest looked up from reference TRBV14 and TRBJ2-1, is EAGVTQFPSHSVIEKGQTVTLRCDPISGHDNLYWYRRVMGKEIKFLLHFVKESKQDESGMPNNRFLAERTGGTYSTLKVQPAELEDSGVYFCASSHEPGLAPEQFFGPGTRLTVL.

The gene calls are TRBV12-5 and TRBJ1-6; tentatively, D is TRBD1 (5 bases). This CDR3 region has 17 residues. Germline assignment: CDR1 LGHNT and CDR2 FRNRAP. The V gene lost 0 bases and the J gene lost 4 bases, with 13 bases spanning the gap. The CDR3 here is CASGLVPGTLYNSPLHF. DNA for the CDR3: TGTGCTAGTGGTTTGGTGCCCGGGACTCTGTATAATTCACCCCTCCACTTT. The complete variable domain, with remaining parts taken from reference TRBV12-5 and TRBJ1-6, reads DARVTQTPRHKVTEMGQEVTMRCQPILGHNTVFWYRQTMMQGLELLAYFRNRAPLDDSGMPKDRFSAEMPDATLATLKIQPSEPRDSAVYFCASGLVPGTLYNSPLHFGNGTRLTVT.

This chain connects TRBV28 to TRBJ1-2; D uncertain. CDR1 is MDHEN and CDR2 is SYDVKM in the germline V gene. The CDR3 length is 15 residues. V was clipped by 1 base and J by 8 bases, with 17 bases between them. The CDR3 protein is CASSLLTGLIGGYTF. The CDR3 region has the DNA TGTGCCAGCAGTTTATTGACCGGCCTCATTGGAGGCTACACCTTC.

The chain joins TRBV20-1 to TRBJ2-1, with 8 nucleotides matching TRBD2. V lost 3 bases, J lost 10 bases, and 2 bases stayed unmatched. The CDR3 is made up of 11 amino acids. Germline V CDR1 and CDR2: DFQATT, SNEGSKA (reference sequence). The CDR3 loop reads CSASSGNEQFF. CDR3 bases: TGCAGTGCTAGTAGCGGGAACGAGCAGTTCTTC.

This sequence joins TRBV5-1 and TRBJ2-2; D is possibly TRBD2 (5 bases). Trimming removed 0 bases at V and 5 bases at J, with 11 bases between. Germline V gene lookup returns CDR1 SGHRS and CDR2 YFSETQ. The CDR3 length is 15 residues. CDR3 DNA sequence: TGCGCCAGCAGCTTGGCGAGAGGGTTGACCGGGGAGCTGTTTTTT. The encoded protein is CASSLARGLTGELFF.

The chain uses TRBV29-1 and TRBJ1-1, with a weak D call TRBD1 (6 bases). The CDR3 consists of 14 residues. Germline lookup yields CDR1 SQVTM and CDR2 ANQGSEA. The V end lost 0 bases, the J end lost 7 bases, and 15 bases lay between the germline ends. CDR3 region: CSVEEGGKGYEAFF. The CDR3, as DNA: TGCAGCGTTGAAGAAGGGGGGAAAGGATATGAAGCTTTCTTT.

This clone was recorded a few times. This chain joins TRBV23-1 and TRBJ2-7; weak D call: TRBD1 (8 bases). TRBV23-1 has ORF status, its function being uncertain. CDR3 length: 16 amino acids. V gave up 8 bases and J gave up 3 bases, with 23 bases separating them. The CDR3 nucleotides are TGCGCCAGCGGGAGGGACAGGTCCCCCCCCAGCTACGAGCAGTACTTC. This encodes CASGRDRSPPSYEQYF.

Here the CDR3 DNA reads TGTGCCAGCAGTGGGGGACTAGGATTCCACGAGCAGTACTTC. Translation gives CASSGGLGFHEQYF. The chain couples TRBV28 to TRBJ2-7; 8 positions agree with TRBD2. Germline V lookup: CDR1 MDHEN, CDR2 SYDVKM. The junction had 8 bases not matched to a gene; V was cut back by 5 bases and J by 5 bases. This CDR3 comprises 14 residues.